These 18 T cell receptor beta chains were all obtained from the same sample, sequenced in a study of blood T cell repertoires in COVID-19. Assay: immunoSEQ multiplex PCR; the TCRdb copy retains only in-frame clones and omits some. This table has roughly 230,000 clones, roughly 85% appearing once. Sequencing was performed on PBMCs or T cells enriched from blood (not recorded which). The receptor source for this set is a woman aged 50 to 60 who had been exposed to COVID-19.

The rearrangement links TRBV10-3 to TRBJ1-1, with D hard to call. Germline values: CDR1 ENHRY, CDR2 SYGVKD. The CDR3 totals 16 residues. V was cut by 2 bases and J by 0 bases, with 13 bases left in between. The CDR3 DNA reads as TGTGCCATCAGTGAGGCGGGAGGTCAGATGAACACTGAAGCTTTCTTT. It specifies CAISEAGGQMNTEAFF.

The chain has TRBV6-5 and TRBJ1-1, with a weak D call TRBD1 (5 bases). Germline CDR1 MNHEY, CDR2 SVGAGI. The CDR3 sequence is 13 residues long. The germline V and J ends were trimmed by 5 bases and 5 bases, with 12 bases remaining between them. CDR3 sequence (DNA): TGTGCCAGCAGTCGGGGGGTCGGTACTGAAGCTTTCTTT. This encodes CASSRGVGTEAFF.

The chain is built from TRBV18 and TRBJ2-2; D gene unclear. The CDR3 runs 15 residues. Germline V gene sequence: CDR1 KGHSH, CDR2 LQKENI. V was cut by 2 bases and J by 1 base, with 8 bases left in between. CDR3 in DNA: TGTGCCAGCTCACCAACATACAGGAACACCGGGGAGCTGTTTTTT. Amino acid sequence: CASSPTYRNTGELFF.

This clone turned up a few times. The chain joins TRBV6-1 to TRBJ1-1; D may be TRBD1 (5 bases). The germline CDR1 and CDR2 sequences are MNHNS and SASEGT. V was trimmed by 0 bases and J by 0 bases, leaving 14 bases between them. The CDR3 sequence is 17 residues long. CDR3 loop: CASSEAPTGYMNTEAFF. The DNA of the CDR3 is TGTGCCAGCAGTGAAGCGCCCACAGGTTACATGAACACTGAAGCTTTCTTT.

This sequence joins TRBV18 and TRBJ2-3; D is undetermined. Germline-derived CDR1 and CDR2 are KGHSH and LQKENI. The CDR3 loop spans 12 amino acids. Between the trimmed V and J ends, which lost 3 bases and 4 bases, there was a span of 5 bases. The DNA for the CDR3 is TGTGCCAGCTCACCCCAGGCAGATACGCAGTATTTT. Amino acid sequence: CASSPQADTQYF.

The V and J genes are TRBV2 and TRBJ2-3; 8 bases are shared with TRBD2. Germline loops: CDR1 SNHLY, CDR2 FYNNEI. The V and J ends lost 3 bases and 1 base, in that order; junction bases with no gene match: 6. This CDR3 comprises 16 residues. The CDR3 sequence: CASSDVDSGGTDTQYF. CDR3 coding DNA: TGTGCCAGCAGTGACGTTGATAGCGGGGGCACAGATACGCAGTATTTT.

The chain couples TRBV7-2 to TRBJ2-1; TRBD2 aligns across 11 bases. This CDR3 has 17 residues. The germline gives CDR1 SGHTA, CDR2 FQGNSA. Germline trimming cut 2 bases from V and 10 bases from J; bases unmatched to any gene: 13. CDR3 in amino acids: CASSLRVTSGAKLEQFF. DNA of the CDR3: TGTGCCAGCAGCTTACGGGTGACTAGCGGGGCGAAACTCGAGCAGTTCTTC.

This clone appeared a single time. The J gene is TRBJ1-3, the V gene TRBV6-6; maybe TRBD1 (6 bases). Trimming removed 5 bases from V and 3 bases from J, with 20 bases in between. The CDR3 loop spans 17 amino acids. Germline CDR1 is MNHNY and CDR2 is SVGAGI (reference sequence). The CDR3 nucleotides are TGTGCCAGCAGTCAGTTCCGGGACACCCAACTTGGAAACACCATATATTTT. It yields the protein CASSQFRDTQLGNTIYF.

The J gene is TRBJ2-1, the V gene TRBV11-2, with 7 bases fitting TRBD2. Unmatched junction bases numbered 9, after V lost 6 bases and J lost 7 bases. Germline V gene sequence: CDR1 SGHAT, CDR2 FQNNGV. The CDR3 sequence is 14 residues long. The CDR3 spells CASRPAGWGNEQFF. In nucleotides, the CDR3 is TGTGCCAGCAGACCAGCGGGGTGGGGGAATGAGCAGTTCTTC. The variable domain in full, with the rest retrieved from reference TRBV11-2 and TRBJ2-1, is EAGVAQSPRYKIIEKRQSVAFWCNPISGHATLYWYQQILGQGPKLLIQFQNNGVVDDSQLPKDRFSAERLKGVDSTLKIQPAKLEDSAVYLCASRPAGWGNEQFFGPGTRLTVL.

This chain connects TRBV28 to TRBJ1-1; possible D gene TRBD1, 6 bases. Germline V CDR1 and CDR2: MDHEN, SYDVKM. The CDR3 is made up of 15 amino acids. Trimming removed 4 bases at V and 3 bases at J, with 15 bases between. CDR3 residues: CASSSWTARDTEAFF. In nucleotides, the CDR3 is TGTGCCAGCAGTTCCTGGACAGCCAGGGACACTGAAGCTTTCTTT.

This chain links TRBV28 with TRBJ1-1; 7 bases are a match to TRBD1. Trimming removed 7 bases from V and 3 bases from J; junction bases left unmatched: 8. Germline V gene lookup returns CDR1 MDHEN and CDR2 SYDVKM. The CDR3 has 14 residues. The CDR3 is CASKGARGDTEAFF. The CDR3 nucleotides read TGTGCCAGCAAGGGGGCACGAGGGGACACTGAAGCTTTCTTT.

The chain is built from TRBV7-9 and TRBJ1-2, with TRBD1 matching over 9 bases. The V and J ends lost 5 bases and 8 bases, in that order; junction bases with no gene match: 6. The CDR3 contains 13 residues. Germline loops: CDR1 SEHNR, CDR2 FQNEAQ (reference sequence). DNA for the CDR3: TGTGCCAGCAGCCAACAGGGGGCGAGCGGCTACACCTTC. Translation: CASSQQGASGYTF.

V usage is TRBV28 and J usage is TRBJ1-1; tentative D call: TRBD1 (5 bases). The CDR3 covers 13 residues. V was pared by 3 bases and J by 9 bases, with 14 bases between. Germline CDR1 and CDR2: MDHEN and SYDVKM. The CDR3: CASSFSGPVKAFF. The CDR3 coding sequence is TGTGCCAGCAGTTTTTCAGGGCCCGTTAAAGCTTTCTTT.

The chain joins TRBV9 to TRBJ2-1; 12 bases align to TRBD2. This CDR3 has 15 residues. The ends lost 2 bases at V and 9 bases at J; junction bases unmatched: 6. Germline lookup yields CDR1 SGDLS and CDR2 YYNGEE. In DNA form, the CDR3 reads TGTGCCAGCAGCGTCCTAGCGGGGGGGCCGAGTGAGCAGTTCTTC. Amino acids: CASSVLAGGPSEQFF.

J is TRBJ1-3 and V is TRBV2, with D possibly matching TRBD1 (6 bases). This CDR3 spans 14 amino acids. Trimming shortened V by 6 bases and J by 0 bases, and 9 bases separated the two germline ends. Germline CDR1 is SNHLY and CDR2 is FYNNEI. CDR3 sequence: CASSPDSSGNTIYF. CDR3 nucleotides: TGTGCCAGCAGCCCGGACAGCTCTGGAAACACCATATATTTT.

The chain is built from TRBV3-1 (or the pseudogene TRBV3-2) and TRBJ1-2; D unclear. This CDR3 spans 12 amino acids. Germline V gives CDR1 LGHDT, CDR2 YNNKEL (reference sequence). V lost 3 bases and J 8 bases, leaving 10 bases between the germline ends. CDR3: CASSHAGVGYTF. The CDR3 DNA follows: TGTGCCAGCAGCCACGCCGGAGTAGGCTACACCTTC.

The CDR3 DNA follows: TGTGCCAGCTTACTAGCGTTAAGCACAGATACGCAGTATTTT. Its translation is CASLLALSTDTQYF. This sequence joins TRBV28 and TRBJ2-3; 7 bases match TRBD2. CDR1 and CDR2 from the germline V gene are MDHEN and SYDVKM. There are 14 residues in the CDR3. The V and J ends lost 8 bases and 0 bases, in that order; junction bases with no gene match: 5.

This clone was recorded once. The chain has TRBV27 and TRBJ1-5; possibly TRBD1 for D (6 bases). The CDR3 has 15 residues. V shed 5 bases and J shed 1 base, with 12 bases lying between them. The germline V gene has CDR1 MNHEY and CDR2 SMNVEV (reference sequence). The CDR3 here is CASSRSRGSNQPQHF. The DNA of the CDR3 is TGTGCCAGCAGTCGATCCAGGGGAAGCAATCAGCCCCAGCATTTT.